These 20 T cell receptor beta chains came from one sample sequenced in a study of a mutant IDH1 vaccine in newly diagnosed glioma. For these receptors, no antigen is known. Time point described: week 47, end of study. Mutant IDH1 20-mer peptide, at 300 ug, made up each vaccine dose, with topical imiquimod. The assay was immunoSEQ multiplex PCR, and TCRdb's table has in-frame clones only and misses some. The sample shows some 57,000 clones, 60% to 85% of them seen only once. Sequencing was performed on PBMCs, taken from a glioma patient whose treatment included an IDH1 peptide vaccine. The receptors originated from a middle-aged woman with glioma. Some clones in this sample may be carry-over from other donors' samples.

The genes are TRBV5-1 and TRBJ1-2, with no clear D. The CDR3 is 12 residues long. The V end lost 0 bases, the J end lost 6 bases, and 6 bases lay between the germline ends. Germline CDR1 and CDR2: SGHRS and YFSETQ. In DNA, the CDR3 is TGCGCCAGCAGCTTGGACGCTGATGGCTACACCTTC. Protein: CASSLDADGYTF.

V and J are TRBV7-2 and TRBJ2-3, with 9 bases aligning to TRBD1. Germline CDR1 is SGHTA and CDR2 is FQGNSA. Losses at the gene ends were 1 base for V and 5 bases for J; bases not matched to a gene: 7. The CDR3 contains 16 residues. CDR3: CASSLGPRQGGDTQYF. In DNA, the CDR3 is TGTGCCAGCAGCTTAGGCCCTCGACAGGGGGGAGATACGCAGTATTTT.

V and J are TRBV19 and TRBJ1-5; D is undetermined. The germline gives CDR1 LNHDA, CDR2 SQIVND (reference sequence). There are 13 residues in the CDR3. V was cut by 5 bases and J by 7 bases, with 12 bases left in between. The chain's CDR3 is CASSLDWSQPQHF. CDR3 DNA: TGTGCCAGTAGTCTGGACTGGTCCCAGCCCCAGCATTTT.

A single count supports this clone. This rearrangement joins TRBV6-1 to TRBJ2-1, with 15 bases fitting TRBD2. V gave up 3 bases and J gave up 12 bases; unmatched junction bases: 3. This CDR3 spans 14 amino acids. CDR1 and CDR2 from the germline V gene are MNHNS and SASEGT. Here the CDR3 reads CASSEGTSGGRQFF. CDR3 coding DNA: TGTGCCAGCAGTGAGGGGACTAGCGGGGGGAGGCAGTTCTTC.

This clone was counted only a few times. The chain is built from TRBV7-2 and TRBJ1-6, with D perhaps TRBD1 (6 bases). This CDR3 region has 16 residues. Per the germline V gene, CDR1 is SGHTA and CDR2 is FQGNSA. Trimming removed 4 bases from V and 10 bases from J, with 20 bases in between. The CDR3 nucleotides are TGTGCCAGCAGCTCCCAAGAACCAGGGGCTGGGTCACCCCTCCACTTT. Translating it yields CASSSQEPGAGSPLHF.

V gene TRBV10-3 combines with J gene TRBJ1-5; D is undetermined. This CDR3 is built from 13 residues. Trimming shortened V by 2 bases and J by 7 bases, and 9 bases separated the two germline ends. CDR1 and CDR2 from the germline V gene are ENHRY and SYGVKD. The CDR3 nucleotides read TGTGCCATCAGTGAGACACTCGACCAGCCCCAGCATTTT. This gives the protein CAISETLDQPQHF.

This sequence joins TRBV9 and TRBJ1-5; TRBD1 agrees at 8 bases. The germline gives CDR1 SGDLS, CDR2 YYNGEE. This CDR3 comprises 14 residues. The J segment lost 3 bases and the V segment lost 3 bases, leaving 2 bases of the junction unmatched. This CDR3 reads CASSAGQANQPQHF. CDR3 DNA sequence: TGTGCCAGCAGCGCGGGACAGGCCAATCAGCCCCAGCATTTT.

The chain uses TRBV13 and TRBJ2-2; D uncertain. From germline, CDR1 is PRHDT and CDR2 FYEKMQ (reference sequence). V gave up 0 bases and J gave up 4 bases, with 3 bases separating them. This CDR3 has 13 residues. The CDR3 spells CASSLGLTGELFF. The CDR3 DNA is TGTGCCAGCAGCTTAGGGCTCACCGGGGAGCTGTTTTTT.

This chain uses TRBV18 with TRBJ1-2; D might be TRBD1 (6 bases). CDR3 size: 14 residues. Per germline, CDR1 KGHSH and CDR2 LQKENI. Trimming cost V 5 bases and J 2 bases, with 12 bases left between them. Here the CDR3 reads CASSADRHNYGYTF. CDR3 sequence (DNA): TGTGCCAGCTCAGCGGACAGACACAACTATGGCTACACCTTC.

This chain joins TRBV7-2 and TRBJ2-5; weak D call: TRBD1 (5 bases). The CDR3 is made up of 13 amino acids. Looked up from germline, CDR1 is SGHTA and CDR2 is FQGNSA. Trimming took off 4 bases at V and 5 bases at J, with 11 bases between the two ends. The CDR3 DNA follows: TGTGCCAGCAGCTCCTTGGGGCGGGAGACCCAGTACTTC. Its protein is CASSSLGRETQYF.

This chain joins TRBV7-2 and TRBJ1-5; D may be TRBD1 (6 bases). This CDR3 has 13 amino acids. Trimming took off 4 bases at V and 7 bases at J, with 11 bases between the two ends. Per germline, CDR1 SGHTA and CDR2 FQGNSA. Here the CDR3 reads CASSSQGPQPQHF. CDR3 in DNA: TGTGCCAGCAGCTCCCAGGGGCCCCAGCCCCAGCATTTT.

The chain is built from TRBV5-4 and TRBJ1-2, with 9 positions matching TRBD1. Germline loops: CDR1 SGHNT, CDR2 YYREEE (reference sequence). This CDR3 comprises 14 residues. The J segment lost 8 bases and the V segment lost 3 bases, leaving 8 bases of the junction unmatched. The CDR3 reads CASSSLQGAGGYTF. DNA of the CDR3: TGTGCCAGCAGCTCGCTACAGGGGGCGGGGGGCTACACCTTC.

The chain combines TRBV6-5 with TRBJ1-1, with no clear D. CDR3 size: 15 residues. V dropped 0 bases and J dropped 2 bases, with 10 bases sitting between them. Germline CDR1 and CDR2: MNHEY and SVGAGI. CDR3: CASSYSTSPNTEAFF. DNA for the CDR3: TGTGCCAGCAGTTACTCGACCTCCCCTAACACTGAAGCTTTCTTT.

This rearrangement joins TRBV5-6 to TRBJ1-3; 10 bases are a match to TRBD1. Germline CDR1 SGHDT, CDR2 YYEEEE. The J segment lost 1 base and the V segment lost 1 base, leaving 8 bases of the junction unmatched. The CDR3 totals 18 residues. CDR3 DNA: TGTGCCAGCAGCTTGTATCTGGGACAGGGGATTTCTGGAAACACCATATATTTT. Translated: CASSLYLGQGISGNTIYF.

To note about this clone: A read error may account for a junction end that differs from germline. The V and J genes are TRBV30 and TRBJ2-2; D is tentatively TRBD1 or TRBD2 (6 bases each). The CDR3 is 13 residues long. In germline, CDR1 is GTSNPN, CDR2 SVGIG (reference sequence). This CDR3 is CAWTQGFTGGLFF. CDR3 coding DNA: TGTGCCTGGACACAGGGTTTCACCGGGGGGCTGTTTTTT.

CDR3 DNA sequence: TGTGCTAGTGGTTTGGTACGTTTACTAGCGGGGGGTGAGGGGGAGCTGTTTTTT. Translation gives CASGLVRLLAGGEGELFF. The chain combines TRBV12-5 with TRBJ2-2; 12 bases align to TRBD2. Germline V gene lookup returns CDR1 LGHNT and CDR2 FRNRAP. CDR3 length: 18 amino acids. The trim removed 0 bases at V and 8 bases at J, leaving 10 bases unmatched. The whole variable domain, filled in from reference TRBV12-5 and TRBJ2-2, reads DARVTQTPRHKVTEMGQEVTMRCQPILGHNTVFWYRQTMMQGLELLAYFRNRAPLDDSGMPKDRFSAEMPDATLATLKIQPSEPRDSAVYFCASGLVRLLAGGEGELFFGEGSRLTVL.

This chain connects TRBV4-3 to TRBJ1-1; D ambiguous. The V end lost 1 base, the J end lost 3 bases, and 9 bases lay between the germline ends. The CDR3 is 14 residues long. CDR1 LGHNA and CDR2 YSLEER come from the germline V gene. CDR3 in DNA: TGCGCCAGCAGCCAAGTTCGCATTGACACTGAAGCTTTCTTT. Its protein product is CASSQVRIDTEAFF.

The chain has TRBV7-9 and TRBJ2-5; 9 positions agree with TRBD1. CDR1 SEHNR and CDR2 FQNEAQ come from the germline V gene (reference sequence). The J segment lost 2 bases and the V segment lost 5 bases, leaving 6 bases of the junction unmatched. This CDR3 is 15 amino acids long. The CDR3 protein is CASSLGQGGQETQYF. CDR3 coding DNA: TGTGCCAGCAGCCTGGGACAGGGTGGTCAAGAGACCCAGTACTTC.

CDR3 in amino acids: CASSQDQDSSGQFF. CDR3 DNA: TGCGCCAGCAGCCAAGATCAGGACAGTTCCGGGCAGTTCTTC. The chain has TRBV4-3 and TRBJ2-1; tentatively, D is TRBD1 (6 bases). The CDR3 totals 14 residues. The germline V and J ends were trimmed by 0 bases and 12 bases, with 15 bases remaining between them. Germline V gives CDR1 LGHNA, CDR2 YSLEER.

In its sample, this clone was seen a few times. The V and J genes are TRBV7-8 and TRBJ1-5; no clear D gene. Trimming took off 1 base at V and 7 bases at J, with 8 bases between the two ends. CDR1 and CDR2 (germline): SGHVS, FQNEAQ. There are 13 residues in the CDR3. As DNA, the CDR3 is TGTGCCAGCAGCTTAGTAGAGGGACAGCCCCAGCATTTT. Encoded protein: CASSLVEGQPQHF.